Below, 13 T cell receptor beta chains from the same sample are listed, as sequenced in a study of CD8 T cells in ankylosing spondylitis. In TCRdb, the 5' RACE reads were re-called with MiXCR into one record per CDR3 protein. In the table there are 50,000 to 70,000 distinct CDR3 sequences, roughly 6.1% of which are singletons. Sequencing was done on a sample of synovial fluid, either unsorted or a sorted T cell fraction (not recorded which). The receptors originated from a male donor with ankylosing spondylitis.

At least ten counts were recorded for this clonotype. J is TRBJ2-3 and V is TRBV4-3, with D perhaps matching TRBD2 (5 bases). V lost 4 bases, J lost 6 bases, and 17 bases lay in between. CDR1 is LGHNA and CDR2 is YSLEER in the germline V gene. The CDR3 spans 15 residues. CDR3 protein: CASSPNWRARDTQYF. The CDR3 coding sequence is TGCGCCAGCAGCCCGAACTGGCGGGCACGGGATACGCAGTATTTT.

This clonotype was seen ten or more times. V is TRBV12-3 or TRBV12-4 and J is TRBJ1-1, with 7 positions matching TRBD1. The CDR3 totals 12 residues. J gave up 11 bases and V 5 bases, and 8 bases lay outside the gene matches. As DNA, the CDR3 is TGTGCCAGCAGTATACGACAGGGTTGGGCTTTCTTT. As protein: CASSIRQGWAFF.

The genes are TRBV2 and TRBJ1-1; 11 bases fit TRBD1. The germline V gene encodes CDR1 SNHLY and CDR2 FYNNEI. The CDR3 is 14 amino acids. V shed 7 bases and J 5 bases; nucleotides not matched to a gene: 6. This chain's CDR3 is CASTWGTGGTEAFF. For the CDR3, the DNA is TGTGCCAGCACCTGGGGGACAGGGGGGACTGAAGCTTTCTTT.

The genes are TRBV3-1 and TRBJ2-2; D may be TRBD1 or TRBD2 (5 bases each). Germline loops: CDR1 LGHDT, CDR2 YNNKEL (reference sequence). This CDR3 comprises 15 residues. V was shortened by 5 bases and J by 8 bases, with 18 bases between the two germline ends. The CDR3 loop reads CASSAGTHNEGELFF. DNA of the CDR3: TGTGCCAGCAGCGCAGGGACCCATAACGAAGGGGAGCTGTTTTTT. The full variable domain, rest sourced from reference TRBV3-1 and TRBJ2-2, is DTAVSQTPKYLVTQMGNDKSIKCEQNLGHDTMYWYKQDSKKFLKIMFSYNNKELIINETVPNRFSPKSPDKAHLNLHINSLELGDSAVYFCASSAGTHNEGELFFGEGSRLTVL.

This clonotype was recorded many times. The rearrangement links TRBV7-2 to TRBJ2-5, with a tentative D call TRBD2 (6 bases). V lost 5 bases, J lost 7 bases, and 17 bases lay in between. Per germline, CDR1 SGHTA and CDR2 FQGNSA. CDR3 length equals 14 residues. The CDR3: CASSPESIGRTQYF. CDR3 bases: TGTGCCAGCAGCCCCGAGAGTATCGGGAGGACCCAGTACTTC.

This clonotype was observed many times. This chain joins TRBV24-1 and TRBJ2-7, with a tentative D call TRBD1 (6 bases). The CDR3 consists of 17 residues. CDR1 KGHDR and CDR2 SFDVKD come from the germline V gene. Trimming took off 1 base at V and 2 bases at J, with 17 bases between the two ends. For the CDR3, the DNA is TGTGCCACCAGTGATTTCCTCGGACAGACTGGCACCTACGAGCAGTACTTC. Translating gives CATSDFLGQTGTYEQYF.

CDR3 sequence: CANPGGGPPGQFF. The DNA of the CDR3 is TGTGCCAACCCCGGGGGGGGGCCCCCCGGGCAGTTCTTC. The chain carries TRBV7-9 and TRBJ2-1, with 8 bases that match TRBD2. Trimming took 10 bases from V and 12 from J; bases not matched to a gene: 14. The CDR3 length is 13 residues. Germline V gives CDR1 SEHNR, CDR2 FQNEAQ (reference sequence).

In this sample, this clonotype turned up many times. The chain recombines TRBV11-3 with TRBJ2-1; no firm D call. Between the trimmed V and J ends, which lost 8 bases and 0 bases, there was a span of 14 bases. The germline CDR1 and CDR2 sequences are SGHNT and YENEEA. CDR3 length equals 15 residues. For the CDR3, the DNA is TGTGCCAGCTCCCCACGCCCTGGCTCCTACAATGAGCAGTTCTTC. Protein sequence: CASSPRPGSYNEQFF.

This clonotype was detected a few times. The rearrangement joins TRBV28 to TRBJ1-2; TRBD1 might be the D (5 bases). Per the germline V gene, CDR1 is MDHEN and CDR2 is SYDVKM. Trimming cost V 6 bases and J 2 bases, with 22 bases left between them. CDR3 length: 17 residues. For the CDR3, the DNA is TGTGCCAGCAGAGATCAGGGATTACCCATCCTCAACTATGGCTACACCTTC. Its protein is CASRDQGLPILNYGYTF.

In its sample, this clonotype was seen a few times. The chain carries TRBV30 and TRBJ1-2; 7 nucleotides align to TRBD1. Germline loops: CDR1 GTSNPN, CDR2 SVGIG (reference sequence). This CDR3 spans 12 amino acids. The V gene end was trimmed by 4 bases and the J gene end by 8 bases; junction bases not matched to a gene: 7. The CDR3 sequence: CAWTETGIGYTF. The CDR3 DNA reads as TGTGCCTGGACCGAGACAGGGATCGGCTACACCTTC.

Here the CDR3 reads CASSLREGPLDTQYF. CDR3 DNA: TGCGCCAGCAGTCTGCGGGAGGGCCCTCTAGATACGCAGTATTTT. The chain is built from TRBV4-1 and TRBJ2-3, with 9 bases aligning to TRBD2. This CDR3 is 15 amino acids long. Losses at the gene ends were 6 bases for V and 5 bases for J; bases not matched to a gene: 9. Per germline, CDR1 MGHRA and CDR2 YSYEKL.

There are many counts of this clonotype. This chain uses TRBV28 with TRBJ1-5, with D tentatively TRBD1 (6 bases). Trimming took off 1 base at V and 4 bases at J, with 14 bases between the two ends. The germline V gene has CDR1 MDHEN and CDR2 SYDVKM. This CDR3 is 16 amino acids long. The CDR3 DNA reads TGTGCCAGCAGTTTATCACAGGGAGATTGGAATCAGCCCCAGCATTTT. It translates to CASSLSQGDWNQPQHF.

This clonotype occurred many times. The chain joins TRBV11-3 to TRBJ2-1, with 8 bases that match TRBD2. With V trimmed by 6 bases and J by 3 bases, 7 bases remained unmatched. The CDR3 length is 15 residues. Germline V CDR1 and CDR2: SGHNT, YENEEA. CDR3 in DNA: TGTGCCAGCAGACCCGGGGGGGAAGGCTACAATGAGCAGTTCTTC. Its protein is CASRPGGEGYNEQFF.